The clone carrying this T cell receptor (beta chain) was observed many times. CDR3 of TCR beta was amplified from genomic DNA via a two-round multiplex PCR. Individual primers that were specific to each TRBV and TRBJ gene served in first-round PCR. TCRdb independently ran MiXCR on the multiplex PCR reads; one entry per CDR3 protein. The data contain about 26,000 distinct CDR3 sequences, approximately 38% of them seen just once; the ten biggest clones take up less than 35%. This CDR3 comprises 17 residues. Germline trimming cut 3 bases from V and 2 bases from J; bases unmatched to any gene: 3. The data were taken from a study of prognosis after radiotherapy for stage I lung cancer.

The chain is built from TRBV12-3 or TRBV12-4 and TRBJ2-2, with 13 bases lining up with TRBD2. This clonotype was obtained from a donor at least 50 years old with non-small cell lung cancer. The specimen was PBMCs, collected before or after stereotactic body radiation therapy (not recorded which). The CDR3 DNA is TGTGCCAGCAGTTTCCGGACTAGCGGGAGAAACACCGGGGAGCTGTTTTTT. It translates to CASSFRTSGRNTGELFF.